The 28 T cell receptor beta chains presented below share a single source sample, sequenced in a study of blood T cell repertoires in COVID-19. Clones were sequenced by immunoSEQ multiplex PCR, and TCRdb holds only the in-frame ones, with some missing. The sample includes over 200,000 clones, just under 85% of them seen just once. The sample consisted of PBMCs or T cells enriched from blood (not recorded which). The receptors originated from a man aged 35 to 55 who had recovered from COVID-19.

The table lists this clone with a count of one. The chain carries TRBV28 and TRBJ2-7; D is perhaps TRBD1 (5 bases). Trimming took 2 bases from V and 4 from J, leaving 21 bases between them. The germline V gene has CDR1 MDHEN and CDR2 SYDVKM. The CDR3 totals 17 residues. The CDR3 here is CASSLVHESASGYEQYF. The DNA for the CDR3 is TGTGCCAGCAGTTTAGTGCATGAGTCAGCGTCAGGGTACGAGCAGTACTTC.

The rearrangement links TRBV5-6 to TRBJ2-7, with TRBD2 matching over 15 bases. The junction had 2 bases not matched to a gene; V was cut back by 3 bases and J by 4 bases. The CDR3 covers 15 residues. The germline V gene encodes CDR1 SGHDT and CDR2 YYEEEE. The CDR3 DNA follows: TGTGCCAGCAGCTGGGGACTAGCGGGGGGTTACGAGCAGTACTTC. Translation: CASSWGLAGGYEQYF.

This clone was recorded a few times. The junction differs from germline at one of its ends, possibly a read error. The V and J genes are TRBV2 and TRBJ1-2; D might be TRBD1 (6 bases). Germline V gene lookup returns CDR1 SNHLY and CDR2 FYNNEI. The CDR3 extends over 14 amino acids. CDR3 amino acids: CASREGGVGYGYTF. The CDR3 coding sequence is TGTGCCAGCAGGGAAGGGGGGGTAGGGTATGGCTACACCTTC.

V is TRBV10-3 and J is TRBJ2-7, with 8 nucleotides matching TRBD1. Germline lookup yields CDR1 ENHRY and CDR2 SYGVKD. J was trimmed by 9 bases and V by 9 bases; bases with no gene match: 16. The CDR3 sequence is 14 residues long. CDR3 residues: CAIGSGTGVQGQYF. DNA for the CDR3: TGTGCCATAGGCTCCGGGACAGGTGTTCAAGGGCAGTACTTC.

The V gene is TRBV5-1, the J gene TRBJ1-2, with unresolved D. CDR3 length: 13 residues. Trimming removed 1 base from V and 4 bases from J, with 8 bases in between. The germline V gene has CDR1 SGHRS and CDR2 YFSETQ. The CDR3 here is CASSLLGVYGYTF. Here the CDR3 DNA reads TGCGCCAGCAGCTTGCTCGGGGTCTATGGCTACACCTTC.

V usage is TRBV4-1 and J usage is TRBJ1-1, with D hard to call. Germline CDR1 is MGHRA and CDR2 is YSYEKL. This CDR3 contains 16 residues. The V gene lost 0 bases and the J gene lost 2 bases, with 13 bases spanning the gap. The CDR3 nucleotides are TGCGCCAGCAGCCAAGATGTAGCGGGATTAAACACTGAAGCTTTCTTT. Its translation is CASSQDVAGLNTEAFF.

The CDR3 region is CASSPRTSGGNTQYF. The CDR3 nucleotides read TGTGCCAGCAGCCCGCGGACTAGCGGGGGGAATACGCAGTATTTT. V is TRBV5-8 and J is TRBJ2-3; 14 bases line up with TRBD2. Germline CDR1 is SGHTS and CDR2 is YDEGEE. The CDR3 contains 15 residues. The ends lost 4 bases at V and 7 bases at J; junction bases unmatched: 5.

The V call is TRBV28, the J call TRBJ1-2, with TRBD1 identical over 10 bases. Per the germline V gene, CDR1 is MDHEN and CDR2 is SYDVKM. J lost 6 bases, V lost 6 bases, and 13 bases had no gene match. The CDR3 extends over 16 amino acids. The CDR3 coding sequence is TGTGCCAGCAGGGATGACAGGGGGCGCGTTATTGATGGCTACACCTTC. Protein product: CASRDDRGRVIDGYTF.

This chain links TRBV7-8 with TRBJ1-1, with a tentative D call TRBD1 (5 bases). This CDR3 spans 12 amino acids. CDR1 and CDR2 from the germline V gene are SGHVS and FQNEAQ. The ends were cut back, 1 base at V and 7 bases at J, with 7 bases in the middle. Here the CDR3 DNA reads TGTGCCAGCAGCTTAGGGAGGGGTGAAGCTTTCTTT. Amino acid sequence: CASSLGRGEAFF. The full variable domain, completed using reference TRBV7-8 and TRBJ1-1, is GAGVSQSPRYKVAKRGQDVALRCDPISGHVSLFWYQQALGQGPEFLTYFQNEAQLDKSGLPSDRFFAERPEGSVSTLKIQRTQQEDSAVYLCASSLGRGEAFFGQGTRLTVV.

The sample holds a few counts of this clone. Other DNA sequences within the sample encode an identical CDR3. For the CDR3, the DNA is TGCGCCAGCAGCTTTGGGGGCCCCTACGAGCAGTACTTC. Translating it yields CASSFGGPYEQYF. The chain uses TRBV5-1 and TRBJ2-7; the D gene is possibly TRBD1 (6 bases). Germline assignment: CDR1 SGHRS and CDR2 YFSETQ. V shed 2 bases and J shed 2 bases, with 8 bases lying between them. CDR3 length equals 13 residues.

The chain joins TRBV24-1 to TRBJ2-7; no firm D call. There are 14 residues in the CDR3. The germline V gene has CDR1 KGHDR and CDR2 SFDVKD. Trimming removed 3 bases from V and 2 bases from J, with 10 bases in between. The CDR3, as DNA: TGTGCCACCAGTGATACCGGGTTCCCCTACGAGCAGTACTTC. It translates to CATSDTGFPYEQYF.

J is TRBJ2-7 and V is TRBV5-1, with 8 bases aligning to TRBD2. After removal of 1 base from V and 5 bases from J, the junction contained 8 bases not matched to a gene. The CDR3 has 15 residues. Germline-derived CDR1 and CDR2 are SGHRS and YFSETQ. CDR3 protein: CASSLFSGRYDEQYF. CDR3 nucleotide sequence: TGCGCCAGCAGCTTGTTCAGCGGGAGATATGACGAGCAGTACTTC.

The rearrangement uses TRBV19 and TRBJ1-6; 8 nucleotides line up with TRBD1. The CDR3 extends over 14 amino acids. Germline V CDR1 and CDR2: LNHDA, SQIVND (reference sequence). V trimming: 11 bases; J trimming: 5 bases; junction bases outside the gene matches: 8. As DNA, the CDR3 is TGTGCCGCCAAACCGGGACAGGATAATTCACCCCTCCACTTT. Translated: CAAKPGQDNSPLHF.

The CDR3 DNA follows: TGTGCCAGCAGTTCCGCAAGGGGGCAGGGGGATCAGCCCCAGCATTTT. This sequence encodes CASSSARGQGDQPQHF. The genes are TRBV6-5 and TRBJ1-5, with 7 bases aligning to TRBD1. Germline V gives CDR1 MNHEY, CDR2 SVGAGI. The length of the CDR3 is 16 residues. Trimming removed 4 bases from V and 5 bases from J; junction bases left unmatched: 11.

The rearrangement uses TRBV5-1 and TRBJ2-3; 12 bases are a match to TRBD2. The CDR3 runs to 15 residues. V lost 4 bases, J lost 5 bases, and 5 bases stayed unmatched. Germline V gene lookup returns CDR1 SGHRS and CDR2 YFSETQ. CDR3 amino acids: CASSERGLAGDTQYF. In nucleotides, the CDR3 is TGCGCCAGCAGCGAACGGGGACTAGCGGGAGATACGCAGTATTTT.

The gene calls are TRBV5-1 and TRBJ2-5; 9 bases are a match to TRBD2. The CDR3 is 15 amino acids. J was trimmed by 2 bases and V by 2 bases; bases with no gene match: 4. Germline loops: CDR1 SGHRS, CDR2 YFSETQ. CDR3 in DNA: TGCGCCAGCAGCTTAGCGGGGGGACCACAAGAGACCCAGTACTTC. The encoded protein is CASSLAGGPQETQYF.

The chain links TRBV15 to TRBJ2-3; TRBD2 might be the D (5 bases). This CDR3 comprises 14 residues. The V gene's germline CDR1 is LNHNV and CDR2 YYDKDF (reference sequence). V was cut by 0 bases and J by 7 bases, with 11 bases left in between. CDR3 coding DNA: TGTGCCACCAGCAGAGATCATCGGGATCATACGCAGTATTTT. This codes for CATSRDHRDHTQYF.

The genes are TRBV7-2 and TRBJ2-5, with 11 bases aligning to TRBD2. The germline gives CDR1 SGHTA, CDR2 FQGNSA. J was trimmed by 1 base and V by 0 bases; bases with no gene match: 1. The CDR3 spans 16 residues. This chain's CDR3 is CASSLALAGAQETQYF. The CDR3 DNA reads TGTGCCAGCAGCTTAGCACTAGCGGGGGCCCAAGAGACCCAGTACTTC.

The V and J genes are TRBV5-1 and TRBJ2-2; 12 bases line up with TRBD2. CDR1 and CDR2 (germline): SGHRS, YFSETQ. CDR3 length: 15 residues. The trim removed 4 bases at V and 6 bases at J, leaving 4 bases unmatched. CDR3 DNA sequence: TGCGCCAGCAGCCAATCTAGCGGGGGGGCCGGGGAGCTGTTTTTT. It translates to CASSQSSGGAGELFF.

J is TRBJ2-1 and V is TRBV6-5, with 7 bases matching TRBD1. CDR1 is MNHEY, CDR2 SVGAGI, per germline. The V and J ends lost 5 bases and 5 bases, in that order; junction bases with no gene match: 6. The CDR3 consists of 14 residues. Written as DNA, the CDR3 is TGTGCCAGCAGTCCTCGGACAGGACACAATGAGCAGTTCTTC. Amino acids: CASSPRTGHNEQFF.

The J gene is TRBJ2-7, the V gene TRBV10-1; D gene unclear. V lost 5 bases to trimming and J lost 9 bases, with 17 bases between them. The CDR3 length is 13 residues. CDR1 is WNHNN, CDR2 SYGVQD, per germline (reference sequence). This CDR3 is CASSPGRLSGQYF. The CDR3 region has the DNA TGCGCCAGCAGTCCTGGGCGTCTTTCAGGGCAGTACTTC.

This clone occurred once. The gene calls are TRBV28 and TRBJ2-2; D might be TRBD2 (5 bases). V lost 8 bases and J lost 0, with 13 bases in between. Germline V CDR1 and CDR2: MDHEN, SYDVKM. The CDR3 is 15 residues long. CDR3 DNA sequence: TGTGCCAGCGCCAGGACTCTCGCGAACACCGGGGAGCTGTTTTTT. Its protein product is CASARTLANTGELFF.

V gene TRBV5-4 combines with J gene TRBJ2-7; 7 bases are a match to TRBD2. The CDR3 is made up of 15 amino acids. Germline CDR1 and CDR2: SGHNT and YYREEE (reference sequence). V lost 4 bases, J lost 6 bases, and 13 bases stayed unmatched. The CDR3 coding sequence is TGTGCCAGCAGCAGGGCGGTTCGGGGGGTTCGCGAGCAGTACTTC. Residues: CASSRAVRGVREQYF.

V is TRBV5-1 and J is TRBJ1-3; D gene ambiguous. The CDR3 covers 15 residues. Trimming stripped 5 bases from V and 0 bases from J, with 12 bases between. Germline CDR1 and CDR2: SGHRS and YFSETQ. The CDR3 DNA follows: TGCGCCAGCAGATTGTCGCGCAACTCTGGAAACACCATATATTTT. This encodes CASRLSRNSGNTIYF.

This clone was detected once. The CDR3, as DNA: TGTGCCAGCACCAGGACAGGGGTGGGCGCCTATGGCTACACCTTC. It encodes CASTRTGVGAYGYTF. The V and J genes are TRBV5-8 and TRBJ1-2; 9 nucleotides agree with TRBD1. Germline V gene lookup returns CDR1 SGHTS and CDR2 YDEGEE. With 6 bases clipped from V and 4 bases from J, the junction kept 10 bases outside the gene matches. This CDR3 spans 15 amino acids.

This chain joins TRBV5-4 and TRBJ1-1; D may be TRBD1 (5 bases). Germline V gene data show CDR1 as SGHNT and CDR2 as YYREEE (reference sequence). V was shortened by 4 bases and J by 1 base, with 8 bases between the two germline ends. This CDR3 contains 13 residues. The DNA for the CDR3 is TGTGCCAGCAGCCCCCAGGGGAACACTGAAGCTTTCTTT. Protein sequence: CASSPQGNTEAFF.

The genes are TRBV6-2 or TRBV6-3 and TRBJ2-7, with TRBD1 matching over 10 bases. The V gene's germline CDR1 is MNHEY and CDR2 SVGEGT. The V and J ends lost 0 bases and 2 bases, in that order; junction bases with no gene match: 4. The CDR3 spans 16 residues. CDR3 in DNA: TGTGCCAGCAGTTACTCGACAGGGGGCTCCCCCTACGAGCAGTACTTC. Amino acids: CASSYSTGGSPYEQYF.

V and J are TRBV27 and TRBJ1-2; D not resolved. CDR1 and CDR2 (germline): MNHEY, SMNVEV (reference sequence). The CDR3 has 14 amino acids. V was trimmed by 5 bases and J by 5 bases, leaving 15 bases between them. This chain's CDR3 is CASSLSLGRYGYTF. The CDR3 nucleotides are TGTGCCAGCAGTCTCTCTCTGGGCCGATATGGCTACACCTTC.